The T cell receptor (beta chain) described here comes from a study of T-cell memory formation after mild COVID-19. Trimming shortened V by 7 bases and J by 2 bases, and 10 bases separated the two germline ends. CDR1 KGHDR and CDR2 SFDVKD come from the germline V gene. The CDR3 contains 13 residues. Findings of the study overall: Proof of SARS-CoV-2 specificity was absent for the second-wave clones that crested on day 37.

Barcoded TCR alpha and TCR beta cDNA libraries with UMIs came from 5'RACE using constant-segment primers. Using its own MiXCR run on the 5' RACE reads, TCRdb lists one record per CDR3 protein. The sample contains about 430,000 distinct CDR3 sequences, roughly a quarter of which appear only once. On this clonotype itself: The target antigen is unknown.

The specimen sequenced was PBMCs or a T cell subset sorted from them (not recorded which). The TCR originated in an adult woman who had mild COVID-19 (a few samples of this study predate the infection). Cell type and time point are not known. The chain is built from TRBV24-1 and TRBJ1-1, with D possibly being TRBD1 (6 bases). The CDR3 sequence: CATRRGGNTEAFF. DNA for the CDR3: TGTGCCACCAGAAGAGGGGGTAACACTGAAGCTTTCTTT.